The T cell receptor beta chain under discussion was sequenced for a study of naive and memory T cell subsets. Study-level results: Especially in CD8 cells, naive repertoires contained a few larger clonotypes, possibly CD45RA-re-expressing memory cells.

This clonotype was picked up a small number of times. Its specificity is unknown. The V gene end was trimmed by 1 base and the J gene end by 2 bases; junction bases not matched to a gene: 5. The CDR3 spans 17 residues. An equimolar mix of two oligonucleotides served as the beta constant-region primer for TRBC1 and TRBC2. Four rounds of PCR amplified the ligated cDNA using nested alpha and beta constant-region primers plus SP2. Via MiXCR, TCRdb re-called the UMI-ligation and nested PCR reads, giving one row per CDR3 protein. The table lists about 90,000 distinct CDR3 sequences, about 11% of them singletons.

The chain couples TRBV12-3 or TRBV12-4 to TRBJ2-3; TRBD2 matches at 11 bases. The receptor was isolated from a human donor in good health. The source material was naive CD4+ T cells from blood. Here the CDR3 DNA reads TGTGCCAGCAGTTTAGGCATAGCGGGAGGGTTCACAGATACGCAGTATTTT. Translation: CASSLGIAGGFTDTQYF.